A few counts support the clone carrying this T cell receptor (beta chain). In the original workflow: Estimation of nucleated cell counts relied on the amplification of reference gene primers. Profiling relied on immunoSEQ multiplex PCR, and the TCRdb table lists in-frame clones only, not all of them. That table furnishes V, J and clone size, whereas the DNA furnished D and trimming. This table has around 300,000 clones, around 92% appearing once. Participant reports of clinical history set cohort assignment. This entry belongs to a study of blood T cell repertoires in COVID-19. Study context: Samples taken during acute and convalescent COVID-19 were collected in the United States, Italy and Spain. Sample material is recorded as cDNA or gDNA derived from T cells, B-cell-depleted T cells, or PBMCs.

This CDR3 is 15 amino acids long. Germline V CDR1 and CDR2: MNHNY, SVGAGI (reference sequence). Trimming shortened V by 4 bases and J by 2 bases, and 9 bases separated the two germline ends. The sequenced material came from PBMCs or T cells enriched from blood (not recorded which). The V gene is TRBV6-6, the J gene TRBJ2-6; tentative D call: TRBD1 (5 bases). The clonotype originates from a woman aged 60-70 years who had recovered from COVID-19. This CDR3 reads CASSSQGTGANVLTF. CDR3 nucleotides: TGTGCCAGCAGTTCCCAGGGTACTGGGGCCAACGTCCTGACTTTC.